The 8 T cell receptor beta chains below come from one sample, sequenced in a study of T cells in Graves' hyperthyroidism and ophthalmopathy. RNA transcripts provided the source from which TCR beta CDR3 regions were amplified. Primed by the HTBI set, a first-round RT-PCR was run on the TCR CDR3. TCRdb reanalysed the multiplex PCR reads using MiXCR and keeps one entry per CDR3 protein. The sample lists roughly 520,000 distinct CDR3 sequences, approximately 25% occurring once. The sequenced sample was blood. The receptors were gathered from a woman in her twenties or thirties with Graves' ophthalmopathy.

The rearrangement uses TRBV11-2 and TRBJ2-7; TRBD2 might be the D (5 bases). Trimming shortened V by 1 base and J by 4 bases, and 17 bases separated the two germline ends. The CDR3 has 16 amino acids. Germline-derived CDR1 and CDR2 are SGHAT and FQNNGV. In DNA, the CDR3 is TGTGCCAGCAGCTTAGTCGGCCGGGGAGCGGATTACGAGCAGTACTTC. Its translation: CASSLVGRGADYEQYF.

The chain carries TRBV4-1 and TRBJ1-2; a possible D gene is TRBD1 (6 bases). This CDR3 region has 20 residues. V lost 0 bases, J lost 0 bases, and 23 bases lay in between. Germline V gives CDR1 MGHRA, CDR2 YSYEKL. The DNA of the CDR3 is TGCGCCAGCAGCCAAGATTTCCCCGGGACAACTTCTCCCGCTAACTATGGCTACACCTTC. Protein product: CASSQDFPGTTSPANYGYTF.

This chain joins TRBV7-3 and TRBJ1-1; no clear D gene. The CDR3 has 13 residues. CDR1 is SGHTA, CDR2 FQGTGA, per germline. Trimming cost V 5 bases and J 3 bases, with 10 bases left between them. The CDR3 nucleotides read TGTGCCAGCAGCCGAGGAACAGACACTGAAGCTTTCTTT. Amino acids: CASSRGTDTEAFF.

There are many counts of this clonotype. This chain connects TRBV4-1 to TRBJ2-7, with 7 nucleotides matching TRBD1. Germline V gene lookup returns CDR1 MGHRA and CDR2 YSYEKL. The CDR3 contains 15 residues. J lost 4 bases, V lost 3 bases, and 9 bases had no gene match. DNA of the CDR3: TGCGCCAGCAGCCAGGTCGAACAGGGGCCATACGAGCAGTACTTC. Amino acid sequence: CASSQVEQGPYEQYF.

This clonotype has a count of ten or more. This chain links TRBV19 with TRBJ2-7, with D possibly matching TRBD2 (5 bases). The CDR3 has 12 residues. Per the germline V gene, CDR1 is LNHDA and CDR2 is SQIVND (reference sequence). Trimming took off 3 bases at V and 4 bases at J, with 7 bases between the two ends. CDR3 nucleotides: TGTGCCAGTAGTATGGGAGAATACGAGCAGTACTTC. Protein: CASSMGEYEQYF.

As concerns this clonotype: The junction and the germline gene differ at one end; a read error may be behind it. This chain links TRBV3-1 with TRBJ1-6, with no clear D. Germline-derived CDR1 and CDR2 are LGHDT and YNNKEL (reference sequence). The CDR3 extends over 14 amino acids. CDR3 sequence (DNA): TGTGCCATCAGCCCGGACTGGTCTCAAGAGACCCAGTACTTT. It specifies CAISPDWSQETQYF.

Ten or more counts support this clonotype. V is TRBV28 and J is TRBJ1-2; unclear D gene. Between the trimmed V and J ends, which lost 8 bases and 3 bases, there was a span of 10 bases. Per germline, CDR1 MDHEN and CDR2 SYDVKM. CDR3 length: 12 residues. CDR3 nucleotides: TGTGCCAGCGGGAGGACGGACTATGGCTACACCTTC. Translation: CASGRTDYGYTF.

This clonotype showed up just once. The V gene is TRBV29-1, the J gene TRBJ2-2, with 10 bases matching TRBD1. V dropped 8 bases and J dropped 3; count of bases not matched to a gene: 6. CDR3 length: 14 amino acids. CDR1 and CDR2 from the germline V gene are SQVTM and ANQGSEA. This CDR3 is CSTGTGADTGELFF. In nucleotides, the CDR3 is TGCAGCACCGGGACAGGGGCGGACACCGGGGAGCTGTTTTTT.